Listed below are T cell receptor beta chains from one sample, sequenced in a study of T-cell reconstitution after alpha-beta-depleted transplantation in children. MiXCR, run by TCRdb on the PCR reads, gives a single entry per CDR3 protein. Of about 540,000 distinct CDR3 sequences listed, around 19% were seen once; the top ten hold about 3.1%. The sample consisted of PBMCs from the stem cell graft donor, taken from the stem cell graft. These receptors were collected from a human donor who donated a stem cell graft to a child with acute lymphoblastic leukemia. CDR3s include the opening cysteine and the closing phenylalanine or tryptophan. Each record gives: J gene, D gene, V gene, clone size, CDR3 protein, CDR3 DNA. The D gene is left open where the match is weak. Clone size, where shown, is once, few, many, or a class for clones that have expanded.

>TRBJ2-1|TRBD2|TRBV12-3/TRBV12-4|.
CASSLSGGGPNEQFF
TGTGCCAGCAGCCTTAGCGGGGGGGGACCCAATGAGCAGTTCTTC
>TRBJ1-4|.|TRBV6-1|.
CASSRLGREKLFF
TGTGCCAGCAGCCGGCTTGGACGTGAAAAACTGTTTTTT
>TRBJ1-1|.|TRBV7-9|.
CASSSTGGRGTEAFF
TGTGCCAGCAGCTCGACCGGGGGGCGCGGCACTGAAGCTTTCTTT
>TRBJ1-4|.|TRBV27|.
CASSFFSNEKLFF
TGTGCCAGCAGTTTTTTTAGCAATGAAAAACTGTTTTTT
>TRBJ2-1|.|TRBV29-1|.
CSVGKGKRDNEQFF
TGCAGCGTTGGAAAGGGAAAGCGGGACAATGAGCAGTTCTTC
>TRBJ2-1|.|TRBV29-1|few
CSVPAGVNEQFF
TGCAGCGTGCCCGCAGGGGTTAATGAGCAGTTCTTC
>TRBJ1-1|.|TRBV5-5|.
CASSFAGTEAFF
TGTGCCAGCAGCTTTGCAGGGACTGAAGCTTTCTTT
>TRBJ1-1|TRBD1|TRBV7-8|.
CASSWRTGRGVDTEAFF
TGTGCCAGCAGCTGGCGGACAGGGCGGGGAGTGGACACTGAAGCTTTCTTT
>TRBJ2-6|.|TRBV12-3/TRBV12-4|.
CASSLSGTDSGANVLTF
TGTGCCAGCAGTTTGTCCGGGACTGACTCTGGGGCCAACGTCCTGACTTTC
>TRBJ1-4|.|TRBV20-1|few
CSARDSRGVANEKLFF
TGCAGTGCTAGAGATTCACGGGGGGTCGCTAATGAAAAACTGTTTTTT
>TRBJ2-7|.|TRBV7-9|.
CASSSYINRDTDYEQYF
TGTGCCAGCAGCTCGTACATCAATCGGGACACGGACTACGAGCAGTACTTC
>TRBJ2-7|.|TRBV20-1|.
CSARSRSHSYEQYF
TGCAGTGCTAGAAGCAGGTCCCACTCCTACGAGCAGTACTTC
>TRBJ2-3|TRBD2|TRBV20-1|.
CSARDIRELAGDDLNTDTQYF
TGCAGTGCTAGAGATATTAGGGAACTAGCGGGAGATGACCTCAACACAGATACGCAGTATTTT
>TRBJ2-1|.|TRBV14|few
CASSPPSASYNEQFF
TGTGCCAGCAGCCCCCCTAGCGCCTCCTACAATGAGCAGTTCTTC
>TRBJ2-7|.|TRBV2|.
CASSEATTGLARRGEQYF
TGTGCCAGCAGTGAAGCCACGACCGGGTTAGCTCGGAGGGGGGAGCAGTACTTC
>TRBJ2-1|TRBD2|TRBV20-1|.
CSARDRSLAGYEQFF
TGCAGTGCTAGAGATCGGTCACTAGCGGGCTATGAGCAGTTCTTC
>TRBJ2-1|TRBD2|TRBV3-1|.
CASSPKSSGSLYSYNEQFF
TGTGCCTCCTCCCCAAAGTCTAGCGGGAGCCTATACTCCTACAATGAGCAGTTCTTC
>TRBJ2-1|.|TRBV19|.
CASTPAGRYNEQFF
TGTGCCAGTACACCTGCGGGGCGATACAATGAGCAGTTCTTC
>TRBJ2-7|.|TRBV5-1|few
CASSFYTGYEQYF
TGCGCCAGCAGCTTCTACACCGGCTACGAGCAGTACTTC
>TRBJ2-1|.|TRBV29-1|few
CSVPRGRGNEQFF
TGCAGCGTTCCGAGGGGCCGTGGGAATGAGCAGTTCTTC
>TRBJ2-7|.|TRBV7-9|.
CASSSTGGLDYEQYF
TGTGCCAGCAGCTCAACGGGCGGGCTGGACTACGAGCAGTACTTC
>TRBJ1-4|.|TRBV19|.
CASSIRANEKLFF
TGTGCCAGTAGTATCCGGGCCAATGAAAAACTGTTTTTT
>TRBJ2-1|.|TRBV27|.
CASSLSWVTYNEQFF
TGTGCCAGCAGTTTATCGTGGGTGACCTACAATGAGCAGTTCTTC
>TRBJ1-2|.|TRBV27|.
CASSLQPLGAGYTF
TGTGCCAGCAGTTTACAACCCCTGGGGGCTGGCTACACCTTC
>TRBJ2-7|TRBD2|TRBV9|.
CASSVEGLAGLYEQYF
TGTGCCAGCAGCGTGGAAGGACTAGCGGGACTCTACGAGCAGTACTTC
>TRBJ2-3|.|TRBV13|.
CASRLYRDTVTDTQYF
TGTGCCAGCAGACTCTACCGGGATACAGTGACAGATACGCAGTATTTT
>TRBJ1-1|.|TRBV12-3/TRBV12-4|few
CASSLLGVLTEAFF
TGTGCCAGCAGTTTACTCGGGGTTCTCACTGAAGCTTTCTTT
>TRBJ1-1|TRBD1|TRBV20-1|.
CSARTGGGTEAFF
TGCAGTGCCCGGACAGGGGGCGGGACTGAAGCTTTCTTT
>TRBJ2-1|TRBD1|TRBV5-6|few
CASSLDDRETYNEQFF
TGTGCCAGCAGCTTGGACGACAGGGAAACCTACAATGAGCAGTTCTTC